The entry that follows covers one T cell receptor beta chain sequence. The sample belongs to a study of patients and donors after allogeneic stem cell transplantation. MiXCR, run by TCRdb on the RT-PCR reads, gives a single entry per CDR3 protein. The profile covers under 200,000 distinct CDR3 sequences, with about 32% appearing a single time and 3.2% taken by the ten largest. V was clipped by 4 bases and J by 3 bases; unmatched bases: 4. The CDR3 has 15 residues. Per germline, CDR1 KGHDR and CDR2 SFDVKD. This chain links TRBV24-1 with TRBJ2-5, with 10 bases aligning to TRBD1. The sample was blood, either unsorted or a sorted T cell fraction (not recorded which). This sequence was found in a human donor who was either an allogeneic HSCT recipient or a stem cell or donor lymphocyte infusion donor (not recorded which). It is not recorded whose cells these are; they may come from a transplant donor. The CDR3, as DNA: TGTGCCACCAGTGACCTGACAGGGGGCGAAGAGACCCAGTACTTC. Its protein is CATSDLTGGEETQYF.